The 14 T cell receptor beta chains presented below share a single source sample, sequenced in a study of T cells in Graves' hyperthyroidism and ophthalmopathy (dated by TCRdb to the late 2010s). The method behind the library was multiplex PCR. For sequencing, an Illumina HiSeq 2000 was employed. The TCR beta CDR3 regions were amplified from the RNA transcripts. The first round of RT-PCR for the TCR CDR3 was performed with the HTBI primer set and the Qiagen OneStep RT-PCR kit. TCRdb trimmed the raw reads at Q25, called clones with MiXCR and kept productive beta chains. Every distinct CDR3 protein forms one entry, paired with its most common genes and DNA. A total of about 400,000 distinct CDR3 sequences appear in this sample, about 16% of them only once. The ten largest make up 32% of the sample. Input material: blood. The source is a woman in her thirties with Graves' hyperthyroidism.

This clonotype was counted many times. The chain couples TRBV6-1 to TRBJ2-3, with 8 bases fitting TRBD1. The CDR3 has 15 amino acids. Looked up from germline, CDR1 is MNHNS and CDR2 is SASEGT. J lost 3 bases, V lost 1 base, and 3 bases had no gene match. The CDR3 region has the DNA TGTGCCAGCAGTGAAGGGACAGGGCGTACAGATACGCAGTATTTT. Translation: CASSEGTGRTDTQYF.

This clonotype was observed many times. This sequence joins TRBV7-9 and TRBJ1-1, with D maybe TRBD1 (5 bases). Trimming stripped 5 bases from V and 0 bases from J, with 16 bases between. The CDR3 is made up of 16 amino acids. The germline gives CDR1 SEHNR, CDR2 FQNEAQ (reference sequence). The CDR3 sequence is CASSLVQGPMNTEAFF. The CDR3 DNA reads TGTGCCAGCAGCCTCGTGCAGGGCCCAATGAACACTGAAGCTTTCTTT.

This clonotype was seen a handful of times. The chain uses TRBV20-1 and TRBJ2-7; D is possibly TRBD1 (6 bases). CDR3 length: 15 residues. Trimming took 6 bases from V and 2 from J, leaving 20 bases between them. CDR1 and CDR2 (germline): DFQATT, SNEGSKA (reference sequence). In DNA, the CDR3 is TGCAGTGCGAGACGGCGGCAGGGGATAACCTACGAGCAGTACTTC. Translation: CSARRRQGITYEQYF.

Ten or more counts support this clonotype. The rearrangement joins TRBV2 to TRBJ2-7, with D possibly matching TRBD1 (5 bases). The CDR3 loop spans 14 amino acids. Germline V lookup: CDR1 SNHLY, CDR2 FYNNEI. V lost 6 bases, J lost 4 bases, and 16 bases lay in between. DNA of the CDR3: TGTGCCAGCAGAATCGGGCAGGGATATTACGAGCAGTACTTC. Protein product: CASRIGQGYYEQYF.

In its sample, this clonotype was seen a few times. This rearrangement joins TRBV24-1 to TRBJ2-2; no clear D gene. Germline V CDR1 and CDR2: KGHDR, SFDVKD. The ends were cut back, 4 bases at V and 1 base at J, with 3 bases in the middle. The CDR3 has 13 amino acids. The CDR3 reads CATSEWNTGELFF. The CDR3 DNA reads TGTGCCACCAGTGAATGGAACACCGGGGAGCTGTTTTTT.

This clonotype has more than one count but fewer than ten. The rearrangement joins TRBV14 to TRBJ1-1; no clear D gene. Germline V lookup: CDR1 SGHDN, CDR2 FVKESK. V lost 0 bases and J lost 1, with 15 bases in between. This CDR3 comprises 17 residues. The CDR3 protein is CASSQEVPEAANTEAFF. The CDR3 DNA is TGTGCCAGCAGCCAAGAGGTCCCGGAGGCGGCGAACACTGAAGCTTTCTTT.

The rearrangement joins TRBV20-1 to TRBJ2-2; D gene unclear. The CDR3 is 15 amino acids. V was pared by 0 bases and J by 0 bases, with 8 bases between. Germline V lookup: CDR1 DFQATT, CDR2 SNEGSKA (reference sequence). The CDR3 DNA reads TGCAGTGCTAGAGACACCACCCCGAACACCGGGGAGCTGTTTTTT. As protein: CSARDTTPNTGELFF.

In its sample, this clonotype was seen a few times. The chain employs TRBV19 and TRBJ1-2; TRBD1 matches at 7 bases. This CDR3 spans 14 amino acids. V lost 4 bases, J lost 3 bases, and 5 bases stayed unmatched. Germline CDR1 reads LNHDA; CDR2 reads SQIVND (reference sequence). The CDR3 region is CASSSTGVDYGYTF. The CDR3, as DNA: TGTGCCAGTAGTAGTACAGGGGTCGACTATGGCTACACCTTC.

V gene TRBV11-2 combines with J gene TRBJ2-5; 9 bases are shared with TRBD1. CDR1 and CDR2 from the germline V gene are SGHAT and FQNNGV. V dropped 5 bases and J dropped 5; count of bases not matched to a gene: 6. The CDR3 covers 14 residues. CDR3 DNA: TGTGCCAGCAGCCGGGACAGGGACAGGGAGACCCAGTACTTC. It is translated as CASSRDRDRETQYF.

This clonotype appeared a few times. This chain joins TRBV10-1 and TRBJ2-4; a weak D match, TRBD2 (5 bases). The CDR3 length is 16 residues. The germline CDR1 and CDR2 sequences are WNHNN and SYGVQD (reference sequence). The V gene lost 3 bases and the J gene lost 3 bases, with 15 bases spanning the gap. CDR3 loop: CASSDFSGYGKNIQYF. CDR3 sequence (DNA): TGCGCCAGCAGTGACTTTTCGGGATATGGCAAAAACATTCAGTACTTC.

Regarding this clonotype: Compared with germline, one end of the junction differs, possibly owing to a read error. The chain is built from TRBV28 and TRBJ2-7, with D possibly being TRBD1 (6 bases). Germline V gene sequence: CDR1 MDHEN, CDR2 SYDVKM. The CDR3 sequence is 17 residues long. The CDR3 sequence: CAGSSSPTGERTYEQYF. Written as DNA, the CDR3 is TGTGCCGGCAGTTCATCCCCGACAGGAGAAAGGACCTACGAGCAGTACTTC.

The chain couples TRBV7-2 to TRBJ2-1; tentative D call: TRBD1 (5 bases). CDR3 size: 15 residues. The germline V gene encodes CDR1 SGHTA and CDR2 FQGNSA. V gave up 2 bases and J gave up 0 bases, with 8 bases separating them. In nucleotides, the CDR3 is TGTGCCAGCAGCTTACACAGGAGCTCCTACAATGAGCAGTTCTTC. Its protein is CASSLHRSSYNEQFF. Together with reference TRBV7-2 and TRBJ2-1, the CDR3 gives the full variable domain: GAGVSQSPSNKVTEKGKDVELRCDPISGHTALYWYRQSLGQGLEFLIYFQGNSAPDKSGLPSDRFSAERTGGSVSTLTIQRTQQEDSAVYLCASSLHRSSYNEQFFGPGTRLTVL.

This clonotype has a count of ten or more. The V gene is TRBV11-2, the J gene TRBJ2-5; the match to TRBD2 covers 11 bases. CDR1 is SGHAT, CDR2 FQNNGV, per germline. Unmatched junction bases numbered 4, after V lost 4 bases and J lost 3 bases. This CDR3 has 15 amino acids. The CDR3: CASSSYSGREETQYF. CDR3 bases: TGTGCCAGCAGCTCCTATAGCGGGAGGGAAGAGACCCAGTACTTC.

This clonotype was recorded at least ten times. V and J are TRBV28 and TRBJ2-1, with D possibly being TRBD1 (6 bases). Trimming took 4 bases from V and 2 from J, leaving 15 bases between them. The length of the CDR3 is 16 residues. Germline loops: CDR1 MDHEN, CDR2 SYDVKM. The DNA of the CDR3 is TGTGCCAGCAGTTCCCCGGGCAGGGGCACCTACAATGAGCAGTTCTTC. Translating gives CASSSPGRGTYNEQFF.